The source of this TCR beta chain is a study of blood T cell repertoires in COVID-19. Study-wide background: The analysed material was cDNA or gDNA that came from T cells, B-cell-depleted T cells, or PBMCs.

Germline CDR1 is LGHNA and CDR2 is YSLEER. Trimming took 3 bases from V and 0 from J; bases not matched to a gene: 1. CDR3 size: 16 residues. In the authors' workflow: Estimated nucleated cell counts came from reference gene primer amplification. Sequenced by immunoSEQ multiplex PCR; TCRdb stores in-frame clones only, minus some. Clone size and the V and J calls come from that table; the DNA yielded D and trimming. The sample contains about 230,000 clones, approximately 80% of which appear only once. This TCR was recovered from a man aged 40-49 years with acute or convalescent COVID-19. The sequenced sample was peripheral blood. V gene TRBV4-3 combines with J gene TRBJ2-1, with 11 bases fitting TRBD2. The CDR3 loop reads CASSQGLADSYNEQFF. CDR3 nucleotide sequence: TGCGCCAGCAGCCAGGGACTAGCGGACTCCTACAATGAGCAGTTCTTC.